This T cell receptor (beta chain) was found in a study of glioma-infiltrating T cells. Study-wide points: Above-expected tissue-blood divergence occurred in all gliomas, most in low-grade ones.

The sample holds many counts of this clonotype. Its antigen is undetermined. Using RNA template, CDR3s of TCR alpha and beta were amplified with iRepertoire arm-PCR. One-step reverse transcription and amplification started from approximately 100-400 ng of tissue mRNA or PBMC total RNA. TCRdb re-analysed the multiplex PCR reads in MiXCR, keeping a single row per CDR3 protein. The sample has 95,000 to 110,000 distinct CDR3 sequences; under 30% are singletons. The length of the CDR3 is 13 residues. Germline CDR1 and CDR2: LNHDA and SQIVND (reference sequence). Trimming removed 3 bases from V and 1 base from J, with 6 bases in between.

The source is a human donor with low-grade glioma or glioblastoma, undergoing nonglioma brain surgery, or in good health (not recorded which). The sequenced sample was glioma tissue, nonneoplastic brain tissue, or PBMCs (not recorded which). The chain uses TRBV19 and TRBJ2-5, with D unclear. CDR3 loop: CASSMGVQETQYF. DNA of the CDR3: TGTGCCAGTAGTATGGGTGTCCAAGAGACCCAGTACTTC.